These 19 T cell receptor beta chains originate from one sample sequenced in a study of T cell responses to AZD1222 COVID-19 vaccine. Libraries were prepared by immunoSEQ multiplex PCR; TCRdb keeps only in-frame clonotypes and omits some of them. The sample consists of some 140,000 clones, about 91% of them appearing once. Sequencing was performed on peripheral blood, taken on day 0 of AZD1222 vaccination. Source of these receptors: an adult in good health.

The chain carries TRBV10-3 and TRBJ1-1; tentatively, D is TRBD1 (5 bases). The CDR3 loop spans 13 amino acids. V was shortened by 9 bases and J by 3 bases, with 14 bases between the two germline ends. CDR1 is ENHRY and CDR2 is SYGVKD in the germline V gene. CDR3 DNA: TGTGCCATGGGGCAGGGTAGAGACACTGAAGCTTTCTTT. This gives the protein CAMGQGRDTEAFF.

This clone was seen only once. This chain joins TRBV28 and TRBJ2-5; D call uncertain. This CDR3 has 12 amino acids. Trimming removed 5 bases at V and 7 bases at J, with 11 bases between. Germline V gives CDR1 MDHEN, CDR2 SYDVKM. CDR3 sequence (DNA): TGTGCCAGCAGTCAGCCCCGGAGGACCCAGTACTTC. Translation gives CASSQPRRTQYF.

The genes are TRBV18 and TRBJ1-2, with a tentative D call TRBD1 (5 bases). This CDR3 has 16 amino acids. V shed 3 bases and J shed 5 bases, with 19 bases lying between them. Per germline, CDR1 KGHSH and CDR2 LQKENI. The CDR3 here is CASSPISGTDFYGYTF. The CDR3 bases are TGTGCCAGCTCACCTATCTCCGGGACGGACTTTTATGGCTACACCTTC.

The rearrangement links TRBV11-2 to TRBJ1-1, with D possibly TRBD1 on 6 matching bases. CDR1 and CDR2 (germline): SGHAT, FQNNGV. There are 15 residues in the CDR3. V was cut by 2 bases and J by 2 bases, with 12 bases left in between. The CDR3 spells CASSLFGGGNTEAFF. DNA of the CDR3: TGTGCCAGCAGCTTATTCGGCGGGGGCAACACTGAAGCTTTCTTT.

J is TRBJ1-5 and V is TRBV13, with D tentatively TRBD1 (5 bases). This CDR3 region has 16 residues. V lost 5 bases and J lost 5, with 19 bases in between. The germline V gene has CDR1 PRHDT and CDR2 FYEKMQ (reference sequence). In nucleotides, the CDR3 is TGTGCCAGCAGCCAACAGAGCAGGGCAGAATATCAGCCCCAGCATTTT. This gives the protein CASSQQSRAEYQPQHF.

The genes are TRBV4-3 and TRBJ2-1; weak D call: TRBD2 (6 bases). The CDR3 covers 16 residues. The germline gives CDR1 LGHNA, CDR2 YSLEER. Trimming took off 2 bases at V and 0 bases at J, with 11 bases between the two ends. CDR3 loop: CASSQSAGSSYNEQFF. The CDR3 DNA follows: TGCGCCAGCAGCCAATCGGCGGGGTCCTCCTACAATGAGCAGTTCTTC.

This rearrangement joins TRBV7-2 to TRBJ1-4; D unclear. The CDR3 sequence is 14 residues long. V lost 1 base, J lost 6 bases, and 9 bases lay in between. Germline-derived CDR1 and CDR2 are SGHTA and FQGNSA. The CDR3 DNA reads TGTGCCAGCAGCTTAGGGGGATCGGATGAAAAACTGTTTTTT. Its translation is CASSLGGSDEKLFF.

This clone was recorded only once. This rearrangement joins TRBV7-2 to TRBJ2-3; tentative D call: TRBD2 (5 bases). V was pared by 0 bases and J by 3 bases, with 7 bases between. Germline CDR1 is SGHTA and CDR2 is FQGNSA. The CDR3 consists of 14 residues. CDR3 nucleotides: TGTGCCAGCAGCTTAGCGGTAGCGACAGATACGCAGTATTTT. Translation: CASSLAVATDTQYF.

The chain recombines TRBV14 with TRBJ1-4; unclear D gene. The length of the CDR3 is 11 residues. Trimming removed 3 bases from V and 6 bases from J, with 2 bases in between. Germline loops: CDR1 SGHDN, CDR2 FVKESK. The DNA of the CDR3 is TGTGCCAGCAGCCAGTATGAAAAACTGTTTTTT. The encoded protein is CASSQYEKLFF.

The chain has TRBV5-1 and TRBJ1-3; no reliable D call. Trimming pared 4 bases from V and 0 bases from J, leaving 14 bases between. CDR3 length: 16 amino acids. In germline, CDR1 is SGHRS, CDR2 YFSETQ. DNA of the CDR3: TGCGCCAGCAGCCCTCGCACGGGAAGCTCTGGAAACACCATATATTTT. This codes for CASSPRTGSSGNTIYF.

V and J are TRBV2 and TRBJ2-3; TRBD1 agrees at 7 bases. Germline CDR1 and CDR2: SNHLY and FYNNEI. The CDR3 sequence is 15 residues long. The V segment lost 5 bases and the J segment 0 bases; nucleotides outside the gene matches: 5. CDR3 in DNA: TGTGCCAGCAGTTTTGGACAGGTTAGCACAGATACGCAGTATTTT. It yields the protein CASSFGQVSTDTQYF.

This clone appeared a single time. The chain carries TRBV5-5 and TRBJ1-2, with TRBD1 matching 10 bases. With V trimmed by 3 bases and J by 5 bases, 16 bases remained unmatched. This CDR3 has 18 amino acids. CDR1 SGHKS and CDR2 YYEKEE come from the germline V gene (reference sequence). CDR3 sequence (DNA): TGTGCCAGCAGCTCCTGGACCGGGACAGGGGCGCTCGGGTATGGCTACACCTTC. Amino acids: CASSSWTGTGALGYGYTF.

This sequence joins TRBV25-1 and TRBJ2-1; tentatively, D is TRBD2 (6 bases). CDR1 and CDR2 (germline): MGHDK, SYGVNS. Trimming cost V 2 bases and J 0 bases, with 14 bases left between them. The CDR3 covers 17 residues. The CDR3 region is CASSEGGSSFSYNEQFF. The CDR3 region has the DNA TGTGCCAGCAGTGAAGGGGGGAGCTCCTTCTCCTACAATGAGCAGTTCTTC.

CDR3 DNA: TGCGCCAGCAGCCCTAGAATAGCGGGGTACCACGAGCAGTACTTC. It yields the protein CASSPRIAGYHEQYF. J is TRBJ2-7 and V is TRBV4-3; 8 nucleotides match TRBD2. Unmatched junction bases numbered 10, after V lost 4 bases and J lost 5 bases. There are 15 residues in the CDR3. Germline-derived CDR1 and CDR2 are LGHNA and YSLEER.

V is TRBV4-1 and J is TRBJ1-2; D is perhaps TRBD1 (5 bases). Germline CDR1 and CDR2: MGHRA and YSYEKL. Trimming removed 4 bases from V and 3 bases from J, with 18 bases in between. CDR3 length equals 16 residues. The CDR3 nucleotides are TGCGCCAGCAGCCCGGGGGAGGAGTCCTTGTACTATGGCTACACCTTC. Its translation: CASSPGEESLYYGYTF.

V gene TRBV2 combines with J gene TRBJ1-1; TRBD1 is a possible D gene (6 bases). Germline CDR1 and CDR2: SNHLY and FYNNEI. The CDR3 has 12 amino acids. The germline V and J ends were trimmed by 7 bases and 4 bases, with 10 bases remaining between them. This CDR3 reads CASTLGGTEAFF. The CDR3 DNA reads as TGTGCCAGCACGTTAGGGGGCACTGAAGCTTTCTTT. The whole variable domain, remainder taken from reference TRBV2 and TRBJ1-1, is EPEVTQTPSHQVTQMGQEVILRCVPISNHLYFYWYRQILGQKVEFLVSFYNNEISEKSEIFDDQFSVERPDGSNFTLKIRSTKLEDSAMYFCASTLGGTEAFFGQGTRLTVV.

The rearrangement links TRBV2 to TRBJ2-7, with 7 bases fitting TRBD1. Trimming removed 6 bases from V and 2 bases from J; junction bases left unmatched: 7. This CDR3 comprises 14 residues. CDR1 and CDR2 from the germline V gene are SNHLY and FYNNEI. DNA for the CDR3: TGTGCCAGCAGCACTGACAGGGCGGCCTACGAGCAGTACTTC. Its translation: CASSTDRAAYEQYF.

This clone was observed once. The chain employs TRBV5-1 and TRBJ2-3; D might be TRBD1 (6 bases). V gave up 5 bases and J gave up 0 bases, with 13 bases separating them. This CDR3 region has 15 residues. Germline CDR1 reads SGHRS; CDR2 reads YFSETQ. The CDR3 sequence: CASRAGQGSTDTQYF. The CDR3 DNA sequence: TGCGCCAGCAGGGCCGGGCAGGGGAGCACAGATACGCAGTATTTT.

This clone came up once. The genes are TRBV7-6 and TRBJ2-1; 8 bases fit TRBD2. This CDR3 has 12 amino acids. Germline V lookup: CDR1 SGHVS, CDR2 FNYEAQ. Unmatched junction bases numbered 3, after V lost 8 bases and J lost 6 bases. CDR3 DNA sequence: TGTGCCAGCCGAACTAGCGGCAATGAGCAGTTCTTC. Its protein is CASRTSGNEQFF.